A selection of T cell receptor beta chains follows, all from one sample in a study of shared clonotypes between healthy human individuals. Some clones are missing from TCRdb's copy, which holds only in-frame ones; the method was immunoSEQ multiplex PCR. The sample yields 1.5 million to 2.5 million clones, roughly 94% seen once. The source material was naive CD8+ T cells sorted from blood. All receptors derive from a man younger than 35 in good health. Each CDR3 is given with its conserved first and last residue. D genes are given only for firm matches. Some rows have no size entry. The others give once, few or many, or a class for an expanded clone.

V gene	clone size	J gene	D gene	CDR3 DNA	CDR3 protein
TRBV11-2	.	TRBJ2-1	.	TGTGCCAGCAGCTTAGAGCTCTTGGGGGATGAGCAGTTCTTC	CASSLELLGDEQFF
TRBV6-6	once	TRBJ2-2	.	TGTGCCAGCAGTTACCGGGCCACCGGGGAGCTGTTTTTT	CASSYRATGELFF
TRBV5-8	.	TRBJ1-2	TRBD1	TGTGCCAGCAGCGATAGGACAGGGGATGGCTACACCTTC	CASSDRTGDGYTF
TRBV6-1	.	TRBJ1-3	.	TGTGCCAGCAGTGCTGCCCCCGGGATCTCTGGAAACACCATATATTTT	CASSAAPGISGNTIYF
TRBV9	.	TRBJ2-7	.	TGTGCCAGCAGCGGGGAGGGGGCCCACGAGCAGTACTTC	CASSGEGAHEQYF
TRBV9	.	TRBJ2-7	TRBD1	TGTGCCAGCAGCCCAGGGACAGGGCGTTCCTACGAGCAGTACTTC	CASSPGTGRSYEQYF
TRBV7-9	.	TRBJ1-5	.	TGTGCCAGCAGCCATGGACAGACCAATCAGCCCCAGCATTTT	CASSHGQTNQPQHF
TRBV15	.	TRBJ2-3	TRBD1	TGTGCCACCAGCACCCTTATGAGGGACAGGGGGCTTCGGACGCAGTATTTT	CATSTLMRDRGLRTQYF
TRBV27	.	TRBJ2-7	.	TGTGCCACCGCGGCGGGGTCAGTCTACGAGCAGTACTTC	CATAAGSVYEQYF
TRBV6-1	.	TRBJ2-6	.	TGTGCCAGCAGTGCTACAGGAGGCATCTCTGGGGCCAACGTCCTGACTTTC	CASSATGGISGANVLTF
TRBV15	.	TRBJ2-1	.	TGTGCCACCAGCAAAGGCCCGCCTGGCAACGGTGAGCAGTTCTTC	CATSKGPPGNGEQFF
TRBV9	.	TRBJ2-2	.	TGTGCCAGCTCGGTGGGGGGGCTGAACACCGGGGAGCTGTTTTTT	CASSVGGLNTGELFF
TRBV5-4	.	TRBJ2-1	TRBD2	TGTGCCAGCAGCTTGGTATTCCGGGACTACCAAAATGAGCAGTTCTTC	CASSLVFRDYQNEQFF
TRBV4-2	once	TRBJ2-1	.	TGTGCCAGCAGCCAAGTGTTGGGGAATGAGCAGTTCTTC	CASSQVLGNEQFF
TRBV6-4	.	TRBJ2-1	TRBD1	TGTGCCAGCAGTGATCAGACCGGGACAGGTTACAATGAGCAGTTCTTC	CASSDQTGTGYNEQFF
TRBV4-1	.	TRBJ2-7	.	TGCGCCAGCAGCCAGAAAGACCAAAGCTCCTACGAGCAGTACTTC	CASSQKDQSSYEQYF
TRBV27	.	TRBJ1-2	TRBD1	TGTGCCAGCAGTCCACTTGGGACAGGGGGCTTACGCTACTATGGCTACACCTTC	CASSPLGTGGLRYYGYTF
TRBV14	.	TRBJ2-7	.	TGTGCCAGCAGCCCACCAGGATCCTACGAGCAGTACTTC	CASSPPGSYEQYF
TRBV5-4	.	TRBJ1-2	.	TGTGCCAGCAGCTTGGGGGGTTCAGGCTATGGCTACACCTTC	CASSLGGSGYGYTF
TRBV14	.	TRBJ2-7	.	TGTGCCAGCAGCCACAGGGGTCACTACGAGCAGTACTTC	CASSHRGHYEQYF